Listed here are 21 T cell receptor beta chains from one sample, sequenced in a study of CD8 T cells in Susac syndrome. Random-hexamer reverse transcription was applied to 0.5 to 1 ug RNA. MiXCR, applied by TCRdb to the immunoSEQ multiplex PCR reads, yields one record per CDR3 protein. The table includes 300,000 or so distinct CDR3 sequences, about 91% detected once. Sample: CD4+ T cells from PBMCs. These receptors all stem from a human donor with multiple sclerosis.

This chain uses TRBV7-9 with TRBJ1-1; no reliable D call. V was pared by 1 base and J by 7 bases, with 10 bases between. CDR3 size: 13 residues. Germline lookup yields CDR1 SEHNR and CDR2 FQNEAQ (reference sequence). CDR3 in DNA: TGTGCCAGCAGCTTAGAAGGAGCTCTTGAAGCTTTCTTT. This sequence encodes CASSLEGALEAFF.

The chain recombines TRBV30 with TRBJ1-1; the D gene is possibly TRBD1 (5 bases). The CDR3 totals 15 residues. The V end was cut by 0 bases, the J end by 10 bases, with 21 bases between. Germline-derived CDR1 and CDR2 are GTSNPN and SVGIG (reference sequence). The CDR3 here is CAWSVGTEGPVGAFF. The CDR3 DNA reads as TGTGCCTGGAGTGTAGGAACTGAGGGGCCCGTGGGAGCTTTCTTT.

V gene TRBV5-1 combines with J gene TRBJ2-1; TRBD2 matches at 14 bases. V trimming: 5 bases; J trimming: 6 bases; junction bases outside the gene matches: 7. CDR1 and CDR2 from the germline V gene are SGHRS and YFSETQ. The CDR3 consists of 16 residues. The chain's CDR3 is CASSNRTSGGRNEQFF. The CDR3 nucleotides are TGCGCCAGCAGTAATCGGACTAGCGGGGGGCGCAATGAGCAGTTCTTC.

J is TRBJ1-1 and V is TRBV12-3 or TRBV12-4; a possible D gene is TRBD1 (5 bases). Trimming cost V 3 bases and J 4 bases, with 12 bases left between them. This CDR3 contains 14 residues. The CDR3 region is CASSFQGGLTEAFF. DNA of the CDR3: TGTGCCAGCAGTTTTCAGGGAGGGCTCACTGAAGCTTTCTTT.

The V gene is TRBV7-9, the J gene TRBJ2-1; 11 nucleotides agree with TRBD2. Germline trimming cut 1 base from V and 8 bases from J; bases unmatched to any gene: 7. CDR1 and CDR2 from the germline V gene are SEHNR and FQNEAQ (reference sequence). This CDR3 is 16 amino acids long. As DNA, the CDR3 is TGTGCCAGCAGCTTAGGTACTAGCGGGAGAGGCGATGAGCAGTTCTTC. It is translated as CASSLGTSGRGDEQFF.

This chain uses TRBV30 with TRBJ2-6; D is undetermined. Trimming left V 2 bases short and J 2 bases short, with 16 bases between. There are 17 residues in the CDR3. CDR1 and CDR2 (germline): GTSNPN, SVGIG (reference sequence). In DNA form, the CDR3 reads TGTGCCTGGAGTCGAGATATTAGCACTCCTGGGGCCAACGTCCTGACTTTC. It encodes CAWSRDISTPGANVLTF.

This chain uses TRBV6-2 or TRBV6-3 with TRBJ2-5; possibly TRBD2 for D (6 bases). Deletions cut 2 bases from V and 5 bases from J, with 12 bases between. Germline V gene lookup returns CDR1 MNHEY and CDR2 SVGEGT. CDR3 length equals 14 residues. The CDR3 sequence is CASSYGRSVETQYF. The DNA for the CDR3 is TGTGCCAGCAGTTACGGGAGGAGCGTGGAGACCCAGTACTTC.

The rearrangement uses TRBV25-1 and TRBJ2-7; D possibly matches TRBD1 or TRBD2 (5 bases each). The CDR3 covers 15 residues. Germline V gene lookup returns CDR1 MGHDK and CDR2 SYGVNS. V lost 2 bases and J lost 3, with 14 bases in between. The CDR3 spells CASSEGGTAYYEQYF. CDR3 sequence (DNA): TGTGCCAGCAGTGAAGGGGGTACAGCCTACTACGAGCAGTACTTC.

The rearrangement uses TRBV9 and TRBJ2-3, with TRBD2 matching over 12 bases. Germline CDR1 SGDLS, CDR2 YYNGEE. V lost 2 bases to trimming and J lost 2 bases; unmatched junction nucleotides: 6. The CDR3 has 17 amino acids. Here the CDR3 DNA reads TGTGCCAGCAGCGTCGCGCTAGCGGGAGGGCCCACAGATACGCAGTATTTT. It specifies CASSVALAGGPTDTQYF.

The chain recombines TRBV29-1 with TRBJ2-3; D is perhaps TRBD1 (5 bases). This CDR3 is built from 13 residues. Per the germline V gene, CDR1 is SQVTM and CDR2 is ANQGSEA. V was trimmed by 2 bases and J by 0 bases, leaving 6 bases between them. CDR3 protein: CSVERGSTDTQYF. The CDR3 nucleotides are TGCAGCGTTGAAAGGGGTAGCACAGATACGCAGTATTTT.

The rearrangement joins TRBV25-1 to TRBJ2-1; TRBD1 might be the D (6 bases). V lost 3 bases and J 6 bases, leaving 9 bases between the germline ends. The CDR3 consists of 13 residues. The germline gives CDR1 MGHDK, CDR2 SYGVNS. This CDR3 is CASSDGDINEQFF. The CDR3 region has the DNA TGTGCCAGCAGTGATGGGGACATCAATGAGCAGTTCTTC.

This clonotype appeared once. The gene calls are TRBV3-1 and TRBJ2-1; no reliable D call. The CDR3 extends over 15 amino acids. V shed 2 bases and J shed 6 bases, with 14 bases lying between them. Germline loops: CDR1 LGHDT, CDR2 YNNKEL (reference sequence). The CDR3 spells CASSQQAAYSNEQFF. Here the CDR3 DNA reads TGTGCCAGCAGCCAACAGGCCGCCTATTCCAATGAGCAGTTCTTC.

CDR3 protein: CSARTSGVLDEQFF. The DNA for the CDR3 is TGCAGTGCTAGGACTAGCGGGGTTTTGGATGAGCAGTTCTTC. The chain has TRBV20-1 and TRBJ2-1, with 11 nucleotides matching TRBD2. Looked up from germline, CDR1 is DFQATT and CDR2 is SNEGSKA (reference sequence). The CDR3 is made up of 14 amino acids. Losses at the gene ends were 3 bases for V and 8 bases for J; bases not matched to a gene: 6.

The rearrangement uses TRBV7-2 and TRBJ2-2; D gene unclear. Trimming removed 5 bases from V and 3 bases from J, with 13 bases in between. The germline gives CDR1 SGHTA, CDR2 FQGNSA. The CDR3 runs to 15 residues. CDR3: CASSRIIGDTGELFF. Here the CDR3 DNA reads TGTGCCAGCAGCCGGATTATTGGGGACACCGGGGAGCTGTTTTTT.

V and J are TRBV6-2 or TRBV6-3 and TRBJ1-1; no clear D gene. The CDR3 has 15 amino acids. With 6 bases removed from V and 1 base from J, the gap between germline ends came to 15 bases. The germline V gene has CDR1 MNHEY and CDR2 SVGEGT. CDR3 loop: CASRKGQRRNTEAFF. In DNA, the CDR3 is TGTGCCAGCAGAAAAGGGCAGCGAAGGAACACTGAAGCTTTCTTT.

The gene calls are TRBV30 and TRBJ2-6; no reliable D call. Between the trimmed V and J ends, which lost 5 bases and 0 bases, there was a span of 11 bases. Germline loops: CDR1 GTSNPN, CDR2 SVGIG (reference sequence). The CDR3 is 15 residues long. In DNA form, the CDR3 reads TGTGCCTGGGGCTATCCGGGCTCTGGGGCCAACGTCCTGACTTTC. This translates into CAWGYPGSGANVLTF.

The J gene is TRBJ2-2, the V gene TRBV7-3; D is unresolved. The V gene lost 2 bases and the J gene lost 0 bases, with 7 bases spanning the gap. Per the germline V gene, CDR1 is SGHTA and CDR2 is FQGTGA. The CDR3 is made up of 15 amino acids. CDR3 sequence: CASSLGIANTGELFF. The DNA of the CDR3 is TGTGCCAGCAGCTTAGGCATTGCGAACACCGGGGAGCTGTTTTTT.

The chain joins TRBV7-9 to TRBJ2-1; the D gene is possibly TRBD1 (5 bases). This CDR3 has 17 residues. CDR1 SEHNR and CDR2 FQNEAQ come from the germline V gene (reference sequence). V lost 5 bases, J lost 0 bases, and 17 bases lay in between. Here the CDR3 reads CASSPPMTVSSYNEQFF. The CDR3 region has the DNA TGTGCCAGCAGCCCCCCAATGACAGTCAGCTCCTACAATGAGCAGTTCTTC. The full variable domain, with the rest looked up from reference TRBV7-9 and TRBJ2-1, is DTGVSQNPRHKITKRGQNVTFRCDPISEHNRLYWYRQTLGQGPEFLTYFQNEAQLEKSRLLSDRFSAERPKGSFSTLEIQRTEQGDSAMYLCASSPPMTVSSYNEQFFGPGTRLTVL.

The gene calls are TRBV2 and TRBJ2-1; D is ambiguous. With 2 bases removed from V and 3 bases from J, the gap between germline ends came to 8 bases. CDR3 size: 14 residues. Germline CDR1 reads SNHLY; CDR2 reads FYNNEI. In nucleotides, the CDR3 is TGTGCCAGCAGTGAAAAGACCAGCTACAATGAGCAGTTCTTC. Its protein product is CASSEKTSYNEQFF.

This chain links TRBV29-1 with TRBJ1-1, with 8 positions matching TRBD1. Looked up from germline, CDR1 is SQVTM and CDR2 is ANQGSEA. The CDR3 spans 14 residues. V was clipped by 2 bases and J by 7 bases; unmatched bases: 9. As DNA, the CDR3 is TGCAGCGTTGAAATTTGGCAGGGGGCCGGTGAAGCTTTCTTT. This gives the protein CSVEIWQGAGEAFF. Filled out from reference TRBV29-1 and TRBJ1-1, the complete variable domain reads SAVISQKPSRDICQRGTSLTIQCQVDSQVTMMFWYRQQPGQSLTLIATANQGSEATYESGFVIDKFPISRPNLTFSTLTVSNMSPEDSSIYLCSVEIWQGAGEAFFGQGTRLTVV.

The chain carries TRBV7-3 and TRBJ2-2; no firm D call. CDR3 length: 13 amino acids. Trimming pared 2 bases from V and 6 bases from J, leaving 7 bases between. CDR1 and CDR2 (germline): SGHTA, FQGTGA. The CDR3 DNA follows: TGTGCCAGCAGCTTATTCTTGGCCGGGGAGCTGTTTTTT. Protein: CASSLFLAGELFF.